This T cell receptor beta chain was identified during a study of T cell repertoires in ileal Crohn's disease. With regard to this clone: Its antigen is not known.

Findings of the study overall: All patients with clonality above 26.8% had endoscopic recurrence. Active smokers at surgery had more clonal expansions than non-smokers.

The assay was immunoSEQ multiplex PCR, and TCRdb's table has in-frame clones only and misses some. Here the sample spans some 15,000 clones, about 85% being singletons. The TCR was taken from an adult with Crohn's disease. The sequenced sample was ileal tissue.

In nucleotides, the CDR3 is TGTGCCAGCAGCCGGGGGGAAGAGACCCAGTACTTC. Translated, it gives CASSRGEETQYF. The V and J genes are TRBV6-6 and TRBJ2-5; TRBD2 matches at 7 bases. CDR1 MNHNY and CDR2 SVGAGI come from the germline V gene (reference sequence). This CDR3 comprises 12 residues. Trimming removed 6 bases from V and 3 bases from J; junction bases left unmatched: 1.